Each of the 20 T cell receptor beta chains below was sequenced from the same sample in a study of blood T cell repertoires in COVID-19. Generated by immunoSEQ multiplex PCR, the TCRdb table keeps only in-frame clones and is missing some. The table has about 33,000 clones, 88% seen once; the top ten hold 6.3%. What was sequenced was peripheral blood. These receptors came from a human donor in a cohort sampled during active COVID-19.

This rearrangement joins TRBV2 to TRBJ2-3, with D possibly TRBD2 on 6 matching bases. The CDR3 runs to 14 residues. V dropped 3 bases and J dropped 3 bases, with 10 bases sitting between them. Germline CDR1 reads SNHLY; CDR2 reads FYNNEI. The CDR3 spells CASSDWGRTDTQYF. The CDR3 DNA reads TGTGCCAGCAGTGATTGGGGGAGGACAGATACGCAGTATTTT.

The CDR3: CASSPGTGSQETQYF. CDR3 nucleotides: TGTGCCAGCTCACCTGGGACAGGTTCCCAAGAGACCCAGTACTTC. The chain uses TRBV18 and TRBJ2-5; 8 positions match TRBD1. The V and J ends lost 3 bases and 1 base, in that order; junction bases with no gene match: 4. Germline V gene lookup returns CDR1 KGHSH and CDR2 LQKENI. This CDR3 has 15 residues.

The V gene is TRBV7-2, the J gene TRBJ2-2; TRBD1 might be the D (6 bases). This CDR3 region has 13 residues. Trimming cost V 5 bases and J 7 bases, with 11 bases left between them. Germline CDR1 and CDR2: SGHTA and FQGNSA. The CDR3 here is CASSEYRDGELFF. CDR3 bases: TGTGCCAGCAGCGAGTACAGGGACGGGGAGCTGTTTTTT.

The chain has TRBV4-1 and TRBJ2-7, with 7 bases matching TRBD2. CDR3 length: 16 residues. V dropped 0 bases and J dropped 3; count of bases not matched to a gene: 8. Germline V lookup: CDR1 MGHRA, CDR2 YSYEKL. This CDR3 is CASSQEDVAGFYEQYF. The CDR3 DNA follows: TGCGCCAGCAGCCAAGAGGATGTAGCGGGCTTCTACGAGCAGTACTTC.

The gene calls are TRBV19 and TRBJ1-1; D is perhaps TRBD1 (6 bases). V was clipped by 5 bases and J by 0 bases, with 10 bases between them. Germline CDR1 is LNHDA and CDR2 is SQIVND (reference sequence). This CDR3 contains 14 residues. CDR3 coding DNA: TGTGCCAGTAGTGTCCAGGGGCTGAACACTGAAGCTTTCTTT. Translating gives CASSVQGLNTEAFF.

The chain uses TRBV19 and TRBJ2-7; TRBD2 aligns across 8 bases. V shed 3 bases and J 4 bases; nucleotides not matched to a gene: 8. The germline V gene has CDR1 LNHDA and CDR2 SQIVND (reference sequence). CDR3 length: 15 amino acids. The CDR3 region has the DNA TGTGCCAGTAGTATTAAGCGGGAGAAAGGATACGAGCAGTACTTC. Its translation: CASSIKREKGYEQYF.

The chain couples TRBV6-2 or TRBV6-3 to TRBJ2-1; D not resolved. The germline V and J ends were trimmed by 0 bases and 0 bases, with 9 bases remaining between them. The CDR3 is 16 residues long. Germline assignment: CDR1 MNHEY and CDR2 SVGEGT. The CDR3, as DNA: TGTGCCAGCAGTTACTCCGCCTCGAGCTCCTACAATGAGCAGTTCTTC. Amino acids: CASSYSASSSYNEQFF.

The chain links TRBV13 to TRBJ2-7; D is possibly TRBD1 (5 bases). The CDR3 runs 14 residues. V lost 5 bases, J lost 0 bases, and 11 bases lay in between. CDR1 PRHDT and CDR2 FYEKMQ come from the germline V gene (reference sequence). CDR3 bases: TGTGCCAGCAGCCCCAGGGCAAGCTCCTACGAGCAGTACTTC. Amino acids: CASSPRASSYEQYF.

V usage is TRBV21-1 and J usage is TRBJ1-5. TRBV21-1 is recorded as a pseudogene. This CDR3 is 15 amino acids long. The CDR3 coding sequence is TGTGCCAGCAGCAATGGAGGGTCGGACAATCAGCCCCAGCATTTT. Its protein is CASSNGGSDNQPQHF.

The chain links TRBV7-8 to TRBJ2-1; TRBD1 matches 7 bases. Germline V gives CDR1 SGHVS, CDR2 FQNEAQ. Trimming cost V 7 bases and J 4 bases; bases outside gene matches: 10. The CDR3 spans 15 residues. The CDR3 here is CASTPNRGHYNEQFF. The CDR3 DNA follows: TGTGCCAGCACCCCCAACAGGGGCCATTACAATGAGCAGTTCTTC.

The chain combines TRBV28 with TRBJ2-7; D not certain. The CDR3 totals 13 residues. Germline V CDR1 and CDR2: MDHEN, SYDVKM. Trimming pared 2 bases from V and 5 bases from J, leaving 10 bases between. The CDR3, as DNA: TGTGCCAGCAGTTTAGGTCGGGTGAACGAGCAGTACTTC. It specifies CASSLGRVNEQYF.

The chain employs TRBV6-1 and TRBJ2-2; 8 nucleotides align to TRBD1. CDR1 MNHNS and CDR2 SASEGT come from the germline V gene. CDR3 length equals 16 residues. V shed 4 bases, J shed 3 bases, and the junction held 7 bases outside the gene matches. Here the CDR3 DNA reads TGTGCCAGCAGTGTATGGACAGGGTTCGACACCGGGGAGCTGTTTTTT. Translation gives CASSVWTGFDTGELFF.

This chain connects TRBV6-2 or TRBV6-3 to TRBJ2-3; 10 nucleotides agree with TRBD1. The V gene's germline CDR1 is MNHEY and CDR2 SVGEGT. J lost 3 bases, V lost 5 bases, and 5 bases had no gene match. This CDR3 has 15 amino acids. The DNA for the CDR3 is TGTGCCAGCAGTACCAGGGACAGGGGAACAGATACGCAGTATTTT. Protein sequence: CASSTRDRGTDTQYF.

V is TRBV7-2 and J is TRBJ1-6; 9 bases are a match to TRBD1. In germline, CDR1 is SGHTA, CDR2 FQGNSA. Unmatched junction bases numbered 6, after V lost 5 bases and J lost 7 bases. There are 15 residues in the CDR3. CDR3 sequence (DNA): TGTGCCAGCAGCCAACAGGGGGCGCCGAATTCACCCCTCCACTTT. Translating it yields CASSQQGAPNSPLHF.

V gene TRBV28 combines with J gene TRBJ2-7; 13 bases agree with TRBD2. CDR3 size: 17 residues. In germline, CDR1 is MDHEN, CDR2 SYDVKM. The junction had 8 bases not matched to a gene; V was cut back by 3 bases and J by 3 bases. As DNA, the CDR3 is TGTGCCAGCAGTTTTTTACTAGCGGGAGGGAGTAGCTACGAGCAGTACTTC. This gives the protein CASSFLLAGGSSYEQYF.

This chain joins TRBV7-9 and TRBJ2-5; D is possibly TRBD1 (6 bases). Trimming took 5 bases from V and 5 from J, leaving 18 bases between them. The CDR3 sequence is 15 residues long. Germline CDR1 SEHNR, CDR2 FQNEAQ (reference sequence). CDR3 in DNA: TGTGCCAGCAGCCGTGAAAGGGGGTTAGCGGAGACCCAGTACTTC. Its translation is CASSRERGLAETQYF.

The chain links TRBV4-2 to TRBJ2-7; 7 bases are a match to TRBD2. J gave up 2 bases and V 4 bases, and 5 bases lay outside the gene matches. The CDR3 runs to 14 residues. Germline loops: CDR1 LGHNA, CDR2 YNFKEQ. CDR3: CASSLQSGAYEQYF. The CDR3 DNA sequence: TGTGCCAGCAGCCTCCAGAGCGGGGCCTACGAGCAGTACTTC.

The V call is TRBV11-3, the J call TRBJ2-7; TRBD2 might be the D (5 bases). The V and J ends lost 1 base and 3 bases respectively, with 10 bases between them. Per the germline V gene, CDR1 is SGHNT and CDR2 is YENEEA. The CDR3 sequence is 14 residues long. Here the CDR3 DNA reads TGTGCCAGCAGCTTAGGAGGGCAGAGCTACGAGCAGTACTTC. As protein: CASSLGGQSYEQYF.

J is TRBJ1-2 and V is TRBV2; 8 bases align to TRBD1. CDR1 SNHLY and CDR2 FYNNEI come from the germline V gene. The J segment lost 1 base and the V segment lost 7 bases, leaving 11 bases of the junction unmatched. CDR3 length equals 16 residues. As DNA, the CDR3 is TGTGCCAGCAAAGGACAGGGACTTCCCCTTAACTATGGCTACACCTTC. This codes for CASKGQGLPLNYGYTF.

This CDR3 reads CASSTASGLNNEQFF. The CDR3 DNA reads TGTGCCAGCAGCACGGCTAGCGGGCTAAACAATGAGCAGTTCTTC. The rearrangement uses TRBV7-3 and TRBJ2-1; 8 bases line up with TRBD2. Unmatched junction bases numbered 8, after V lost 5 bases and J lost 5 bases. Germline V gene sequence: CDR1 SGHTA, CDR2 FQGTGA. The CDR3 spans 15 residues.